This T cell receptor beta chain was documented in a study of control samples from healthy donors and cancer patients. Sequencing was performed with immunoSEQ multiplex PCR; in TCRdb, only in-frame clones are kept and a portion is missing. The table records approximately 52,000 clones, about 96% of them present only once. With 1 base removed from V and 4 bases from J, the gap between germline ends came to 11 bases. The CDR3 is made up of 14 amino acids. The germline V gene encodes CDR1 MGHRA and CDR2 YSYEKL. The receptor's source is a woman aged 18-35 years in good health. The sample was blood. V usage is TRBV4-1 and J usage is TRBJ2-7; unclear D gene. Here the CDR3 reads CASSQASTAYEQYF. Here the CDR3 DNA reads TGCGCCAGCAGCCAAGCAAGTACGGCGTACGAGCAGTACTTC.